This T cell receptor (beta chain) was sequenced in a study of response to subunit inactivated influenza vaccine. Each CDR3 protein gets one entry after TCRdb re-called the RT-PCR reads with MiXCR. Here the sample spans some 500,000 distinct CDR3 sequences, 10% to 15% being singletons. This clonotype was counted many times. The antigen remains undetermined. Overall study findings and caveats: A suggestion made by the authors is that each seasonal influenza vaccination recruits few new T cells.

This CDR3 spans 11 amino acids. The V end lost 2 bases, the J end lost 8 bases, and 7 bases lay between the germline ends. Germline V gene sequence: CDR1 SGHDT, CDR2 YYEEEE. The material sequenced was PBMCs from blood, taken 35 to 45 days after vaccination. The chain combines TRBV5-6 with TRBJ1-1; D is unclear. The TCR was taken from a man aged 45-60 years who received an inactivated influenza vaccine. CDR3 sequence reads: CASSFLGEAFF. The CDR3 coding sequence is TGTGCCAGCAGCTTCTTGGGGGAAGCTTTCTTT.